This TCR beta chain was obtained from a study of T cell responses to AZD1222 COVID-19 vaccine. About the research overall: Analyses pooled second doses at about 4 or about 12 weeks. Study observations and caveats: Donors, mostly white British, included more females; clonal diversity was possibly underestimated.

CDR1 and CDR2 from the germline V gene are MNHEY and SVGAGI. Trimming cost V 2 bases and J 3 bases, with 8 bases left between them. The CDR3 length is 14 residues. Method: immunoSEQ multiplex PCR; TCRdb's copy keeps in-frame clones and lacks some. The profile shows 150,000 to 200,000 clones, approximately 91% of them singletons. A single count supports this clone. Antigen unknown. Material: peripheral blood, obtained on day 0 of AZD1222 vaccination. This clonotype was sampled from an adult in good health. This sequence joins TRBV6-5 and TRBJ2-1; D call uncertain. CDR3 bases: TGTGCCAGCAGTTACGATAAGCGCTACAATGAGCAGTTCTTC. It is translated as CASSYDKRYNEQFF.